One and the same sample provided the 18 T cell receptor beta chains below, sequenced in a study of shared clonotypes between healthy human individuals. The repertoire was sequenced with immunoSEQ multiplex PCR; TCRdb's copy has only in-frame clones and lacks some. Among approximately 2,000,000 clones listed, about 90% were seen once. Sample: naive CD4+ T cells from PBMCs. Stated subset: CD45RA+ positively selected. Receptors were obtained from a man younger than 30 in good health. Some clones in this sample may be carry-over from other donors' samples.

The rearrangement links TRBV6-5 to TRBJ1-2, with D unresolved. Looked up from germline, CDR1 is MNHEY and CDR2 is SVGAGI. This CDR3 is 12 amino acids long. V lost 7 bases and J lost 4, with 10 bases in between. DNA for the CDR3: TGTGCCAGCATTTCGCCGATCTATGGCTACACCTTC. Amino acid sequence: CASISPIYGYTF.

The rearrangement links TRBV5-1 to TRBJ2-3; TRBD2 aligns across 7 bases. CDR3 length equals 16 residues. Germline V gives CDR1 SGHRS, CDR2 YFSETQ. V shed 5 bases and J 3 bases; nucleotides not matched to a gene: 12. The CDR3 DNA is TGCGCCAGCAGGTCCTTAGCGGGTTCGTATACAGATACGCAGTATTTT. It specifies CASRSLAGSYTDTQYF.

The V call is TRBV5-1, the J call TRBJ2-7; 10 bases match TRBD2. Trimming cost V 4 bases and J 2 bases; bases outside gene matches: 3. This CDR3 is built from 14 residues. Germline values: CDR1 SGHRS, CDR2 YFSETQ. CDR3 nucleotide sequence: TGCGCCAGCAGCCAGAGCGGGAGGGCCTACGAGCAGTACTTC. This encodes CASSQSGRAYEQYF. Based on the CDR3 plus reference TRBV5-1 and TRBJ2-7, the full variable domain is KAGVTQTPRYLIKTRGQQVTLSCSPISGHRSVSWYQQTPGQGLQFLFEYFSETQRNKGNFPGRFSGRQFSNSRSEMNVSTLELGDSALYLCASSQSGRAYEQYFGPGTRLTVT.

This chain uses TRBV5-4 with TRBJ1-4; D possibly corresponds to TRBD1 (6 bases). This CDR3 comprises 16 residues. Germline-derived CDR1 and CDR2 are SGHNT and YYREEE (reference sequence). Trimming left V 4 bases short and J 4 bases short, with 17 bases between. CDR3 DNA sequence: TGTGCCAGCAGCCCCGGGGGGGCGCTGAATAATGAAAAACTGTTTTTT. Translating gives CASSPGGALNNEKLFF.

The chain carries TRBV2 and TRBJ2-5; 10 nucleotides line up with TRBD1. The DNA end favors TRBJ2-7, so the J call may be wrong. This CDR3 region has 12 residues. Germline CDR1 is SNHLY and CDR2 is FYNNEI. This CDR3 reads CASGTGVYEQYF. The CDR3 DNA follows: TGTGCCAGCGGGACAGGGGTATACGAGCAGTACTTC.

V gene TRBV7-2 combines with J gene TRBJ2-1; 7 bases align to TRBD2. The CDR3 is 19 amino acids. With 4 bases clipped from V and 2 bases from J, the junction kept 17 bases outside the gene matches. The germline gives CDR1 SGHTA, CDR2 FQGNSA. In DNA, the CDR3 is TGTGCCAGCAGCTCGCCCCGGACCTTGACTAGCCACCCCTACAATGAGCAGTTCTTC. This sequence encodes CASSSPRTLTSHPYNEQFF.

To note about this clone: The same CDR3 can be traced to other DNA sequences in this sample. The chain is built from TRBV6-6 and TRBJ1-2; weak D call: TRBD1 (6 bases). Germline V gives CDR1 MNHNY, CDR2 SVGAGI (reference sequence). This CDR3 contains 12 residues. V was pared by 2 bases and J by 8 bases, with 9 bases between. The CDR3 DNA reads TGTGCCAGCAGTTACGGTGGGGGCGGCTACACCTTC. This gives the protein CASSYGGGGYTF.

The genes are TRBV10-2 and TRBJ2-7, with 7 bases aligning to TRBD2. V dropped 6 bases and J dropped 5; count of bases not matched to a gene: 13. The CDR3 is made up of 15 amino acids. Germline V gene sequence: CDR1 WSHSY, CDR2 SAAADI. CDR3 amino acids: CASRPGVAGRNEQYF. Written as DNA, the CDR3 is TGCGCCAGCAGGCCCGGAGTAGCGGGTAGGAACGAGCAGTACTTC.

The chain joins TRBV6-1 to TRBJ1-1, with TRBD1 as a possible D gene (5 bases). CDR3 size: 14 residues. The germline gives CDR1 MNHNS, CDR2 SASEGT. Trimming cost V 5 bases and J 4 bases, with 14 bases left between them. CDR3 residues: CASSKGLVPTEAFF. DNA for the CDR3: TGTGCCAGCAGTAAGGGGCTAGTCCCCACTGAAGCTTTCTTT.

This chain connects TRBV28 to TRBJ2-1; 7 nucleotides agree with TRBD2. V lost 7 bases, J lost 3 bases, and 9 bases stayed unmatched. This CDR3 spans 15 amino acids. The V gene's germline CDR1 is MDHEN and CDR2 SYDVKM. DNA of the CDR3: TGTGCCAGCACCCCGGGGGGTGCGATCTACAATGAGCAGTTCTTC. This translates into CASTPGGAIYNEQFF.

The chain uses TRBV5-1 and TRBJ2-1, with 10 bases identical to TRBD2. Germline V gene lookup returns CDR1 SGHRS and CDR2 YFSETQ. The CDR3 has 16 residues. The J segment lost 4 bases and the V segment lost 6 bases, leaving 10 bases of the junction unmatched. In DNA, the CDR3 is TGCGCCAGCATGGGAGGGGCTAGCGGGAGATACAATGAGCAGTTCTTC. Its translation is CASMGGASGRYNEQFF.

V is TRBV15 and J is TRBJ1-2, with TRBD1 matching over 7 bases. CDR1 and CDR2 (germline): LNHNV, YYDKDF (reference sequence). CDR3 length: 16 amino acids. J gave up 6 bases and V 2 bases, and 12 bases lay outside the gene matches. CDR3 region: CATSRIGTANRDGYTF. The CDR3 coding sequence is TGTGCCACCAGCAGAATCGGGACAGCGAATCGGGATGGCTACACCTTC.

This clone was observed a handful of times. This chain uses TRBV11-3 with TRBJ1-1; TRBD1 matches at 10 bases. The V and J ends lost 4 bases and 6 bases, in that order; junction bases with no gene match: 2. The CDR3 has 13 amino acids. Germline V gene data show CDR1 as SGHNT and CDR2 as YENEEA. CDR3 sequence reads: CASSSGQGAEAFF. Written as DNA, the CDR3 is TGTGCCAGCAGCTCCGGACAGGGGGCTGAAGCTTTCTTT. The complete variable domain, with remaining parts taken from reference TRBV11-3 and TRBJ1-1, reads EAGVVQSPRYKIIEKKQPVAFWCNPISGHNTLYWYLQNLGQGPELLIRYENEEAVDDSQLPKDRFSAERLKGVDSTLKIQPAELGDSAVYLCASSSGQGAEAFFGQGTRLTVV.

This clone came up once. The chain combines TRBV7-2 with TRBJ1-3; no firm D call. Germline V lookup: CDR1 SGHTA, CDR2 FQGNSA. The CDR3 totals 14 residues. Trimming took 3 bases from V and 1 from J, leaving 7 bases between them. The chain's CDR3 is CASSFFLSGNTIYF. The CDR3 coding sequence is TGTGCCAGCAGCTTTTTTCTGTCTGGAAACACCATATATTTT.

DNA of the CDR3: TGTGCCAGCAGCCATCCAACGGCCCCGACCCTCGGGGAGCTGTTTTTT. As protein: CASSHPTAPTLGELFF. This chain uses TRBV14 with TRBJ2-2, with D uncertain. V was cut by 3 bases and J by 7 bases, with 18 bases left in between. From germline, CDR1 is SGHDN and CDR2 FVKESK. The CDR3 totals 16 residues.

The chain combines TRBV6-1 with TRBJ2-2; no firm D call. The germline V and J ends were trimmed by 9 bases and 3 bases, with 8 bases remaining between them. Germline V gives CDR1 MNHNS, CDR2 SASEGT. The CDR3 loop spans 12 amino acids. The CDR3 protein is CASGRDTGELFF. For the CDR3, the DNA is TGTGCCAGTGGCCGGGACACCGGGGAGCTGTTTTTT.

The chain has TRBV2 and TRBJ1-6, with 8 bases lining up with TRBD1. CDR3 length equals 16 residues. V lost 7 bases and J lost 5; bases outside the gene matches: 10. The germline gives CDR1 SNHLY, CDR2 FYNNEI. The CDR3 DNA reads as TGTGCCAGCAAAGCCGTAGGGACAGGAGATAATTCACCCCTCCACTTT. Its protein is CASKAVGTGDNSPLHF. Full variable domain (outside the CDR3, taken from reference TRBV2 and TRBJ1-6): EPEVTQTPSHQVTQMGQEVILRCVPISNHLYFYWYRQILGQKVEFLVSFYNNEISEKSEIFDDQFSVERPDGSNFTLKIRSTKLEDSAMYFCASKAVGTGDNSPLHFGNGTRLTVT.

The chain carries TRBV28 and TRBJ1-2; unclear D gene. This CDR3 has 14 amino acids. Germline CDR1 reads MDHEN; CDR2 reads SYDVKM. V lost 5 bases and J 1 base, leaving 11 bases between the germline ends. Written as DNA, the CDR3 is TGTGCCAGCAGTCCCGCCGACCTTAACTATGGCTACACCTTC. It codes for CASSPADLNYGYTF.